The rows below give T cell receptor beta chains drawn from one sample of a study of shared clonotypes between healthy human individuals. Sequencing was performed with immunoSEQ multiplex PCR; in TCRdb, only in-frame clones are kept and a portion is missing. The sample includes approximately 980,000 clones, around three quarters of them seen just once. The sample taken for sequencing was memory CD4+ T cells sorted from blood. Source of these receptors: a man in his late teens or twenties in good health. Each CDR3 is given with its conserved first and last residue. A D gene is named only where the DNA matches it firmly. Clone size appears in some rows only: once, few, many, or a class for an expanded clone.

clone size	D gene	V gene	J gene	CDR3 protein	CDR3 DNA
-	-	TRBV12-5	TRBJ2-2	CASGLEPTGELFF	TGTGCTAGTGGTTTGGAGCCCACCGGGGAGCTGTTTTTT
-	-	TRBV6-1	TRBJ1-5	CASSRDFNQPQHF	TGTGCCAGCAGTAGGGACTTCAATCAGCCCCAGCATTTT
-	-	TRBV30	TRBJ1-1	CAWSAGGNTEAFF	TGTGCCTGGAGTGCGGGAGGGAACACTGAAGCTTTCTTT
-	-	TRBV9	TRBJ2-5	CASSVNQETQYF	TGTGCCAGCAGCGTAAACCAAGAGACCCAGTACTTC
-	-	TRBV5-1	TRBJ1-1	CASSLQTNTEAFF	TGCGCCAGCAGCTTACAGACAAACACTGAAGCTTTCTTT
once	-	TRBV18	TRBJ2-1	CASSPPSASEGNEQFF	TGTGCCAGCTCACCACCTAGCGCGAGTGAGGGCAATGAGCAGTTCTTC
-	-	TRBV7-6	TRBJ2-6	CASSLLGANVLTF	TGTGCCAGCAGCTTATTAGGGGCCAACGTCCTGACTTTC
-	TRBD2	TRBV7-7	TRBJ2-1	CASSLAPLADLYNEQFF	TGTGCTAGCAGCTTAGCGCCACTAGCGGACCTCTACAATGAGCAGTTCTTC
-	-	TRBV6-1	TRBJ1-5	CASRKSNQPQHF	TGTGCCAGTCGGAAGAGCAATCAGCCCCAGCATTTT
-	-	TRBV21-1	TRBJ1-2	CASGPRDRVRGYTF	TGTGCCAGCGGACCCCGGGACAGGGTGAGGGGCTACACCTTC
-	-	TRBV9	TRBJ2-1	CASSVGLASYNEQFF	TGTGCCAGCAGCGTAGGGCTAGCGTCCTACAATGAGCAGTTCTTC
-	TRBD2	TRBV29-1	TRBJ2-1	CSVITLAGVRDNEQFF	TGCAGCGTGATTACACTAGCGGGAGTTAGGGACAATGAGCAGTTCTTC
-	TRBD1	TRBV29-1	TRBJ1-5	CSVRDRDKPQHF	TGCAGCGTCCGGGACAGGGACAAGCCCCAGCATTTT
-	TRBD1	TRBV30	TRBJ1-1	CAWAGGTEAFF	TGTGCCTGGGCAGGGGGGACTGAAGCTTTCTTT
-	TRBD2	TRBV10-3	TRBJ2-2	CAAGTSGVQNTGELFF	TGTGCCGCCGGGACTAGCGGGGTCCAGAACACCGGGGAGCTGTTTTTT